A single sample is the source of the 27 T cell receptor beta chains below, sequenced in a study of shared clonotypes between healthy human individuals. The method was immunoSEQ multiplex PCR; TCRdb's version includes in-frame clones alone and lacks a portion of them. The sample lists around 2.5 million clones, 93% occurring once. The sequencing input was naive CD4+ T cells from PBMCs. The sample's subset: CD45RA+ positively selected. These receptors originate from a young man in good health. Some clones in this sample may be carry-over from other donors' samples.

This sequence joins TRBV25-1 and TRBJ2-1; TRBD2 agrees at 11 bases. Germline-derived CDR1 and CDR2 are MGHDK and SYGVNS. The CDR3 contains 16 residues. V lost 5 bases, J lost 6 bases, and 9 bases stayed unmatched. The CDR3 region is CASSSLSGRAGNEQFF. For the CDR3, the DNA is TGTGCCAGCAGTTCCCTTAGCGGGAGGGCCGGCAATGAGCAGTTCTTC.

The CDR3 here is CATSRDANRGWGEQYF. The CDR3 DNA reads as TGTGCCACCAGCAGAGATGCAAACAGGGGATGGGGAGAGCAGTACTTC. The J gene is TRBJ2-7, the V gene TRBV15; TRBD1 matches 7 bases. V lost 0 bases and J lost 7; bases outside the gene matches: 12. CDR1 and CDR2 from the germline V gene are LNHNV and YYDKDF (reference sequence). The CDR3 sequence is 16 residues long. Supplemented by reference TRBV15 and TRBJ2-7, the full variable domain reads DAMVIQNPRYQVTQFGKPVTLSCSQTLNHNVMYWYQQKSSQAPKLLFHYYDKDFNNEADTPDNFQSRRPNTSFCFLDIRSPGLGDTAMYLCATSRDANRGWGEQYFGPGTRLTVT.

The chain combines TRBV9 with TRBJ1-1, with D possibly matching TRBD1 (5 bases). Trimming removed 6 bases at V and 1 base at J, with 13 bases between. This CDR3 is built from 14 residues. Germline V gene sequence: CDR1 SGDLS, CDR2 YYNGEE. CDR3 residues: CASINGGRNTEAFF. CDR3 DNA: TGTGCCAGCATAAATGGGGGACGGAACACTGAAGCTTTCTTT.

The rearrangement links TRBV28 to TRBJ1-5, with TRBD1 matching 9 bases. Germline V gives CDR1 MDHEN, CDR2 SYDVKM. The CDR3 covers 14 residues. V lost 7 bases and J lost 6; bases outside the gene matches: 7. The CDR3 bases are TGTGCCAGCATCGGACAGGGGAATAGTCAGCCCCAGCATTTT. Protein: CASIGQGNSQPQHF.

The chain employs TRBV5-1 and TRBJ2-3, with 9 bases aligning to TRBD1. Germline V lookup: CDR1 SGHRS, CDR2 YFSETQ. The CDR3 has 16 residues. V shed 3 bases and J 3 bases; nucleotides not matched to a gene: 8. The CDR3 protein is CASSYGTGTGTDTQYF. The CDR3 region has the DNA TGCGCCAGCAGCTATGGGACAGGGACGGGAACAGATACGCAGTATTTT.

The chain has TRBV5-1 and TRBJ2-1; 7 nucleotides match TRBD2. The CDR3 is 15 amino acids. The germline V gene encodes CDR1 SGHRS and CDR2 YFSETQ. V shed 8 bases, J shed 6 bases, and the junction held 14 bases outside the gene matches. This CDR3 is CASNLAAPQVNEQFF. The CDR3 coding sequence is TGCGCCAGTAACCTAGCGGCCCCGCAGGTCAATGAGCAGTTCTTC. Supplemented by reference TRBV5-1 and TRBJ2-1, the full variable domain reads KAGVTQTPRYLIKTRGQQVTLSCSPISGHRSVSWYQQTPGQGLQFLFEYFSETQRNKGNFPGRFSGRQFSNSRSEMNVSTLELGDSALYLCASNLAAPQVNEQFFGPGTRLTVL.

The chain uses TRBV6-1 and TRBJ1-4; TRBD1 matches at 8 bases. Losses at the gene ends were 6 bases for V and 8 bases for J; bases not matched to a gene: 8. The CDR3 is 14 amino acids. Germline V lookup: CDR1 MNHNS, CDR2 SASEGT. CDR3 sequence (DNA): TGTGCCAGCAGCCAGGGGGCGTCCCAAGAAAAACTGTTTTTT. It codes for CASSQGASQEKLFF.

This clone has only one observation. The chain couples TRBV19 to TRBJ1-4; D may be TRBD1 (5 bases). Trimming stripped 3 bases from V and 7 bases from J, with 12 bases between. Germline V CDR1 and CDR2: LNHDA, SQIVND (reference sequence). The CDR3 sequence is 14 residues long. The CDR3 nucleotides read TGTGCCAGTAGTATCCTGACAGATCGTGAAAAACTGTTTTTT. Protein: CASSILTDREKLFF.

This clone was counted a few times. The chain carries TRBV28 and TRBJ1-3; no clear D. Germline CDR1 reads MDHEN; CDR2 reads SYDVKM. CDR3 length: 16 amino acids. V was cut by 4 bases and J by 0 bases, with 13 bases left in between. This CDR3 reads CASSSPGSGSGNTIYF. The CDR3 DNA reads TGTGCCAGCAGTTCTCCCGGGAGCGGCTCTGGAAACACCATATATTTT. Full variable domain (rest looked up from reference TRBV28 and TRBJ1-3): DVKVTQSSRYLVKRTGEKVFLECVQDMDHENMFWYRQDPGLGLRLIYFSYDVKMKEKGDIPEGYSVSREKKERFSLILESASTNQTSMYLCASSSPGSGSGNTIYFGEGSWLTVV.

The genes are TRBV21-1 and TRBJ1-4; the D call in the table, TRBD1, was not verified against the DNA. TRBV21-1 is assigned pseudogene status. The CDR3 spans 14 residues. The CDR3, as DNA: TGTGCCAGCAGCAAGACAGATCCTAATGAAAAACTGTTTTTT. The encoded protein is CASSKTDPNEKLFF.

The chain combines TRBV5-8 with TRBJ1-2; TRBD1 agrees at 8 bases. There are 15 residues in the CDR3. Germline V gene lookup returns CDR1 SGHTS and CDR2 YDEGEE. Germline trimming cut 4 bases from V and 5 bases from J; bases unmatched to any gene: 10. The CDR3 DNA reads as TGTGCCAGCAGCCACAGGACAGGGCTGGAATATGGCTACACCTTC. It translates to CASSHRTGLEYGYTF.

The genes are TRBV15 and TRBJ1-1; maybe TRBD1 (5 bases). CDR1 LNHNV and CDR2 YYDKDF come from the germline V gene (reference sequence). CDR3 length: 15 residues. With 1 base removed from V and 6 bases from J, the gap between germline ends came to 15 bases. CDR3 sequence (DNA): TGTGCCACCAGCAGAGGTACTCCCTTGGGGCCTGAAGCTTTCTTT. Translation: CATSRGTPLGPEAFF.

The CDR3 protein is CASSLTPAAKNIQYF. The CDR3 DNA sequence: TGTGCCAGTAGCCTGACTCCGGCTGCCAAAAACATTCAGTACTTC. The chain joins TRBV19 to TRBJ2-4; D is unclear. Trimming stripped 6 bases from V and 1 base from J, with 13 bases between. This CDR3 region has 15 residues. The germline V gene has CDR1 LNHDA and CDR2 SQIVND (reference sequence).

The rearrangement uses TRBV2 and TRBJ2-3; D is ambiguous. The CDR3 runs to 10 residues. Between the trimmed V and J ends, which lost 4 bases and 6 bases, there was a span of 2 bases. The V gene's germline CDR1 is SNHLY and CDR2 FYNNEI. CDR3 residues: CASSGDTQYF. The CDR3 DNA reads as TGTGCCAGCAGTGGGGATACGCAGTATTTT. Full variable domain (outside the CDR3, taken from reference TRBV2 and TRBJ2-3): EPEVTQTPSHQVTQMGQEVILRCVPISNHLYFYWYRQILGQKVEFLVSFYNNEISEKSEIFDDQFSVERPDGSNFTLKIRSTKLEDSAMYFCASSGDTQYFGPGTRLTVL.

The chain couples TRBV6-6 to TRBJ2-1, with 10 positions matching TRBD2. J gave up 8 bases and V 4 bases, and 5 bases lay outside the gene matches. The CDR3 spans 14 residues. Germline lookup yields CDR1 MNHNY and CDR2 SVGAGI (reference sequence). The CDR3 DNA is TGTGCCAGCAGTTTTACTAGCGGGGTTTATGAGCAGTTCTTC. Translating gives CASSFTSGVYEQFF.

The J gene is TRBJ2-3, the V gene TRBV5-4; TRBD2 agrees at 7 bases. This CDR3 comprises 16 residues. CDR1 is SGHNT and CDR2 is YYREEE in the germline V gene (reference sequence). The trim removed 0 bases at V and 0 bases at J, leaving 4 bases unmatched. The CDR3 here is CASSLGSGSSTDTQYF. The CDR3, as DNA: TGTGCCAGCAGCTTGGGTAGCGGGTCTAGCACAGATACGCAGTATTTT.

Comments on this clone: Other DNA sequences in this sample translate to the same CDR3. The chain combines TRBV18 with TRBJ1-1; D may be TRBD1 (6 bases). Germline V gene sequence: CDR1 KGHSH, CDR2 LQKENI. CDR3 length: 13 amino acids. The V and J ends lost 6 bases and 1 base respectively, with 9 bases between them. The CDR3 DNA follows: TGTGCCAGCTCTACGGACAGGAACACTGAAGCTTTCTTT. The encoded protein is CASSTDRNTEAFF. The variable domain in full, completed from reference TRBV18 and TRBJ1-1, reads NAGVMQNPRHLVRRRGQEARLRCSPMKGHSHVYWYRQLPEEGLKFMVYLQKENIIDESGMPKERFSAEFPKEGPSILRIQQVVRGDSAAYFCASSTDRNTEAFFGQGTRLTVV.

The chain carries TRBV2 and TRBJ2-5; weak D call: TRBD2 (5 bases). Germline assignment: CDR1 SNHLY and CDR2 FYNNEI. V was shortened by 1 base and J by 2 bases, with 11 bases between the two germline ends. The CDR3 is 15 residues long. The CDR3 DNA is TGTGCCAGCAGTGAAGGGGCGGGTCGACAAGAGACCCAGTACTTC. Translated: CASSEGAGRQETQYF.

This chain links TRBV5-8 with TRBJ2-1, with TRBD1 as a possible D gene (5 bases). The V end was cut by 5 bases, the J end by 4 bases, with 22 bases between. Germline-derived CDR1 and CDR2 are SGHTS and YDEGEE. The CDR3 consists of 17 residues. The CDR3 coding sequence is TGTGCCAGCAGAATCAGGGAAGGGCGTTTTTCTTACAATGAGCAGTTCTTC. This encodes CASRIREGRFSYNEQFF.

In this sample, this clone turned up a few times. This chain links TRBV19 with TRBJ2-2, with 8 bases that match TRBD2. Germline V gene sequence: CDR1 LNHDA, CDR2 SQIVND (reference sequence). The CDR3 covers 15 residues. Trimming took 9 bases from V and 0 from J; bases not matched to a gene: 6. The CDR3 here is CASRGGPANTGELFF. The CDR3 DNA sequence: TGTGCCAGCCGGGGGGGACCAGCGAACACCGGGGAGCTGTTTTTT.

The J gene is TRBJ1-2, the V gene TRBV14; D possibly corresponds to TRBD1 (6 bases). V was clipped by 8 bases and J by 4 bases, with 11 bases between them. This CDR3 has 12 amino acids. CDR1 SGHDN and CDR2 FVKESK come from the germline V gene. For the CDR3, the DNA is TGTGCCAGCGGAAAGGGGGGCTATGGCTACACCTTC. Amino acid sequence: CASGKGGYGYTF. Full variable domain (outside the CDR3, taken from reference TRBV14 and TRBJ1-2): EAGVTQFPSHSVIEKGQTVTLRCDPISGHDNLYWYRRVMGKEIKFLLHFVKESKQDESGMPNNRFLAERTGGTYSTLKVQPAELEDSGVYFCASGKGGYGYTFGSGTRLTVV.

The rearrangement links TRBV7-2 to TRBJ1-4; 7 positions match TRBD1. This CDR3 comprises 15 residues. The trim removed 5 bases at V and 3 bases at J, leaving 6 bases unmatched. Germline CDR1 SGHTA, CDR2 FQGNSA. The CDR3 region has the DNA TGTGCCAGCAGCGTTTACAGGGGAGCTAATGAAAAACTGTTTTTT. This gives the protein CASSVYRGANEKLFF.

About this clone itself: Other DNA sequences in this specimen translate into the identical CDR3. CDR3 sequence: CASSLRGGNNEQFF. In nucleotides, the CDR3 is TGTGCCAGCAGCCTAAGGGGGGGGAACAATGAGCAGTTCTTC. The chain uses TRBV11-3 and TRBJ2-1; D possibly corresponds to TRBD2 (7 bases). V lost 5 bases to trimming and J lost 5 bases, with 13 bases between them. The germline gives CDR1 SGHNT, CDR2 YENEEA. The CDR3 loop spans 14 amino acids.

The chain couples TRBV10-3 to TRBJ1-1; D gene uncertain. Trimming left V 9 bases short and J 1 base short, with 9 bases between. CDR3 length: 12 amino acids. The germline V gene encodes CDR1 ENHRY and CDR2 SYGVKD. The CDR3 nucleotides are TGTGCCATAGGTAGGACGAACACTGAAGCTTTCTTT. This sequence encodes CAIGRTNTEAFF.

This chain links TRBV7-9 with TRBJ2-1; 11 bases align to TRBD2. The ends lost 4 bases at V and 8 bases at J; junction bases unmatched: 7. This CDR3 is built from 15 residues. Germline V CDR1 and CDR2: SEHNR, FQNEAQ (reference sequence). CDR3 nucleotide sequence: TGTGCCAGCAGCTCGACCGTAGCGGGAGGGGATGAGCAGTTCTTC. It encodes CASSSTVAGGDEQFF.

As concerns this clone: The same CDR3 can be traced to other DNA sequences in this sample. V gene TRBV28 combines with J gene TRBJ1-2; 8 bases line up with TRBD1. CDR1 and CDR2 from the germline V gene are MDHEN and SYDVKM. J gave up 5 bases and V 4 bases, and 6 bases lay outside the gene matches. The CDR3 has 14 residues. In DNA form, the CDR3 reads TGTGCCAGCAGTTCCGGACAGGGCGGGTATGGCTACACCTTC. Residues: CASSSGQGGYGYTF.

The chain recombines TRBV28 with TRBJ2-7; D uncertain. The germline V and J ends were trimmed by 4 bases and 6 bases, with 10 bases remaining between them. Germline assignment: CDR1 MDHEN and CDR2 SYDVKM. The CDR3 spans 12 residues. As DNA, the CDR3 is TGTGCCAGCAGTTCGACCAGTTTCGAGCAGTACTTC. It is translated as CASSSTSFEQYF.